The 19 T cell receptor beta chains below all came from one sample that was sequenced in a study of regulatory T cells in long-lasting Graves disease. HTBI primers from iRepertoire and Arm-PCR of CDR3 regions yielded the TCR beta libraries. TCRdb passed the multiplex PCR reads through MiXCR, listing each CDR3 protein once. The sample records roughly 400,000 distinct CDR3 sequences, around 17% being singletons. Time point defined: newly diagnosed GD, antithyroid drugs for less than 3 months. Extracted PBMC RNA gave rise to the TCR library. The data also belong to a second study, concerning T cells in Graves' hyperthyroidism and ophthalmopathy.

Material: peripheral blood mononuclear cells (PBMCs), obtained at new diagnosis, from a patient treated with antithyroid drugs. The receptors were gathered from a woman aged 18-29 years with Graves disease.

This clonotype was seen many times. The chain couples TRBV2 to TRBJ1-5, with 9 nucleotides matching TRBD1. J lost 7 bases, V lost 5 bases, and 12 bases had no gene match. CDR1 is SNHLY, CDR2 FYNNEI, per germline. CDR3 length: 16 amino acids. CDR3 nucleotide sequence: TGTGCCAGCAGTACCGGGACAGGGAGTGTTAAGCAGCCCCAGCATTTT. This gives the protein CASSTGTGSVKQPQHF.

A note on this clonotype: A much more abundant neighbour one base away suggests this may be a read error. V gene TRBV6-5 combines with J gene TRBJ1-1; D perhaps matches TRBD1 (6 bases). Germline CDR1 reads MNHEY; CDR2 reads SVGAGI. There are 14 residues in the CDR3. The ends were cut back, 5 bases at V and 1 base at J, with 11 bases in the middle. CDR3 in amino acids: CASSPSTGNTEAFF. CDR3 nucleotide sequence: TGTGCCAGCAGTCCCTCGACAGGGAACACTGAAGCTTTCTTT.

In this sample, this clonotype turned up many times. The V call is TRBV13, the J call TRBJ2-3; D call uncertain. Germline-derived CDR1 and CDR2 are PRHDT and FYEKMQ (reference sequence). CDR3 length equals 10 residues. V lost 11 bases, J lost 6 bases, and 9 bases lay in between. The DNA of the CDR3 is TGTGCCCCCTCGAGGGATACGCAGTATTTT. It encodes CAPSRDTQYF.

The chain has TRBV28 and TRBJ1-5, with 9 bases identical to TRBD1. This CDR3 is 18 amino acids long. Germline assignment: CDR1 MDHEN and CDR2 SYDVKM. V shed 5 bases, J shed 7 bases, and the junction held 18 bases outside the gene matches. This CDR3 is CASSPQIVYRGRGQPQHF. The CDR3 DNA sequence: TGTGCCAGCAGTCCCCAAATCGTTTACAGGGGGCGCGGGCAGCCCCAGCATTTT.

As concerns this clonotype: This may stem from a read error, because a much larger clone lies one nucleotide away. The conserved phenylalanine or tryptophan normally closing the CDR3 is absent here, so this likely arose from a read error. The CDR3 region is CASSDDMGTGSRPQHL. The CDR3 DNA reads TGTGCCAGCAGTGATGATATGGGGACAGGTTCACGGCCCCAGCATCTT. This sequence joins TRBV6-2 or TRBV6-3 and TRBJ1-5, with 8 nucleotides matching TRBD1. With 5 bases clipped from V and 9 bases from J, the junction kept 15 bases outside the gene matches. Germline loops: CDR1 MNHEY, CDR2 SVGEGT. The CDR3 covers 16 residues.

This chain joins TRBV2 and TRBJ2-1; tentatively, D is TRBD2 (6 bases). Germline loops: CDR1 SNHLY, CDR2 FYNNEI. The V gene lost 7 bases and the J gene lost 7 bases, with 14 bases spanning the gap. The CDR3 is made up of 13 amino acids. CDR3 region: CASTRDLVNEQFF. CDR3 DNA: TGTGCCAGCACCAGGGACTTAGTAAATGAGCAGTTCTTC.

In this sample, this clonotype turned up many times. The chain links TRBV6-1 to TRBJ1-5; D is unresolved. The V gene lost 1 base and the J gene lost 3 bases, with 10 bases spanning the gap. Germline V CDR1 and CDR2: MNHNS, SASEGT. This CDR3 has 15 residues. CDR3 loop: CASSEGIQPNQPQHF. CDR3 bases: TGTGCCAGCAGTGAAGGAATACAACCCAATCAGCCCCAGCATTTT.

This clonotype was observed at least ten times. V and J are TRBV28 and TRBJ1-5, with TRBD1 as a possible D gene (6 bases). Deletions cut 8 bases from V and 9 bases from J, with 14 bases between. Germline V lookup: CDR1 MDHEN, CDR2 SYDVKM. The CDR3 spans 12 residues. The CDR3 nucleotides read TGTGCCAGCGAAAGACAGGACTGGCCCCAGCATTTT. It yields the protein CASERQDWPQHF.

This clonotype was counted ten times or more. The chain recombines TRBV2 with TRBJ2-5, with 9 nucleotides matching TRBD1. Germline loops: CDR1 SNHLY, CDR2 FYNNEI. After removal of 4 bases from V and 2 bases from J, the junction contained 8 bases not matched to a gene. This CDR3 region has 16 residues. CDR3 in amino acids: CASSGPDRGRQETQYF. CDR3 nucleotides: TGTGCCAGCAGTGGGCCGGACAGGGGAAGACAAGAGACCCAGTACTTC.

This clonotype came up a few times. The chain links TRBV7-2 to TRBJ2-5; TRBD2 matches 8 bases. The V segment lost 5 bases and the J segment 4 bases; nucleotides outside the gene matches: 9. Germline V gene data show CDR1 as SGHTA and CDR2 as FQGNSA. The CDR3 runs to 15 residues. The CDR3 protein is CASSPRGLAGETQYF. CDR3 DNA: TGTGCCAGCAGCCCGCGTGGGCTAGCGGGAGAGACCCAGTACTTC.

V and J are TRBV6-2 or TRBV6-3 and TRBJ2-6; 9 bases are a match to TRBD1. With V trimmed by 5 bases and J by 0 bases, 11 bases remained unmatched. CDR1 and CDR2 from the germline V gene are MNHEY and SVGEGT. This CDR3 is 19 amino acids long. For the CDR3, the DNA is TGTGCCAGCAGTGCCCTTCCGGGACAGGGCCCCTCTGGGGCCAACGTCCTGACTTTC. This codes for CASSALPGQGPSGANVLTF.

This clonotype was recorded a few times. The V and J genes are TRBV18 and TRBJ2-1; D remains unclear. The DNA end lines up better with TRBJ2-5; the J call may be wrong. The length of the CDR3 is 14 residues. From germline, CDR1 is KGHSH and CDR2 LQKENI. CDR3 nucleotides: TGTGCCAGCTCACCACCGAACAGCCAAGAGACCCAGTACTTC. It codes for CASSPPNSQETQYF.

This clonotype was seen repeatedly, ten times or more. The rearrangement joins TRBV27 to TRBJ2-4, with D perhaps matching TRBD2 (5 bases). Looked up from germline, CDR1 is MNHEY and CDR2 is SMNVEV (reference sequence). V was shortened by 2 bases and J by 7 bases, with 12 bases between the two germline ends. This CDR3 region has 14 residues. This CDR3 reads CASSLEASGNIQYF. In DNA, the CDR3 is TGTGCCAGCAGTTTAGAGGCGTCGGGGAACATTCAGTACTTC.

This rearrangement joins TRBV10-3 to TRBJ2-2; maybe TRBD1 (6 bases). CDR1 is ENHRY, CDR2 SYGVKD, per germline. CDR3 length equals 12 residues. Trimming cost V 10 bases and J 6 bases, with 12 bases left between them. CDR3: CATGTSSGELFF. The CDR3 DNA is TGTGCCACCGGGACATCTTCCGGGGAGCTGTTTTTT.

As regards this clonotype: A much larger clonotype is one base distant, so this may be a read error. V gene TRBV27 combines with J gene TRBJ2-1; 12 nucleotides align to TRBD2. Losses at the gene ends were 6 bases for V and 10 bases for J; bases not matched to a gene: 10. Germline V gene data show CDR1 as MNHEY and CDR2 as SMNVEV (reference sequence). CDR3 size: 15 residues. CDR3 region: CASRPSGREGYEQFF. The CDR3, as DNA: TGTGCCAGCAGACCTAGCGGGAGGGAGGGTTACGAGCAGTTCTTC.

The V gene is TRBV2, the J gene TRBJ2-2, with D perhaps TRBD2 (6 bases). CDR3 length: 18 residues. Germline V gene data show CDR1 as SNHLY and CDR2 as FYNNEI. Trimming shortened V by 4 bases and J by 1 base, and 19 bases separated the two germline ends. CDR3 DNA: TGTGCCAGCAGTGTCGGGTTCGCTAGCGTAGGGAACACCGGGGAGCTGTTTTTT. It encodes CASSVGFASVGNTGELFF.

CDR3 region: CASSFLRGLNSPLHF. The CDR3 DNA sequence: TGTGCCAGCAGTTTCCTCAGGGGGCTTAATTCACCCCTCCACTTT. The V call is TRBV28, the J call TRBJ1-6; 8 nucleotides match TRBD1. This CDR3 spans 15 amino acids. CDR1 MDHEN and CDR2 SYDVKM come from the germline V gene. Unmatched junction bases numbered 4, after V lost 3 bases and J lost 6 bases.

This clonotype showed up just once. V gene TRBV20-1 combines with J gene TRBJ2-7; TRBD2 matches at 10 bases. In germline, CDR1 is DFQATT, CDR2 SNEGSKA (reference sequence). V was clipped by 5 bases and J by 8 bases; unmatched bases: 12. This CDR3 region has 14 residues. The CDR3 DNA sequence: TGCAGTGCTTCTTTAGCGGGAGGAACTATAAAGCAGTACTTC. Translation gives CSASLAGGTIKQYF.

The V and J genes are TRBV5-1 and TRBJ1-2; 12 bases fit TRBD1. This CDR3 comprises 15 residues. Germline CDR1 is SGHRS and CDR2 is YFSETQ. Unmatched junction bases numbered 7, after V lost 3 bases and J lost 7 bases. The CDR3 loop reads CASSSPGQGAGGYTF. The CDR3, as DNA: TGCGCCAGCAGCTCGCCGGGACAGGGGGCCGGTGGCTACACCTTC.